These 5 T cell receptor beta chains share one sample of origin, sequenced in a study of vaccination and CD4 T cells after COVID-19. Their specific antigens are unknown. Treatment denoted: roughly ten-day PBMC culture with coronavirus spike peptide pools or control peptides (ViraFEST assay). Sequencing of cultured CD4+ T cell DNA used the Oncomine TCR Beta short-read assay. A single record per CDR3 protein comes from TCRdb applying MiXCR to the PCR reads. The sample holds some 13,000 distinct CDR3 sequences, around 50% seen once. The sequencing input was CD4+ T cells from blood, cultured in vitro. These receptors were collected from a human donor who had recovered from COVID-19.

This clonotype was recorded a few times. This rearrangement joins TRBV27 to TRBJ2-5; D is unclear. CDR3 length equals 18 residues. The V gene lost 3 bases and the J gene lost 0 bases, with 20 bases spanning the gap. Per germline, CDR1 MNHEY and CDR2 SMNVEV (reference sequence). The CDR3 loop is CASSFSLRPVQYQETQYF. CDR3 nucleotide sequence: TGTGCCAGCAGTTTCTCCCTCAGACCGGTCCAGTACCAAGAGACCCAGTACTTC.

This clonotype came up once. The V and J genes are TRBV20-1 and TRBJ2-5; D is uncertain. Trimming shortened V by 4 bases and J by 5 bases, and 14 bases separated the two germline ends. Germline-derived CDR1 and CDR2 are DFQATT and SNEGSKA (reference sequence). CDR3 length: 13 amino acids. The CDR3 reads CSAMPYGRETQYF. The CDR3, as DNA: TGCAGTGCTATGCCGTATGGGCGTGAGACCCAGTACTTC.

The genes are TRBV6-4 and TRBJ2-3, with D perhaps matching TRBD2 (5 bases). The CDR3 totals 14 residues. V lost 8 bases to trimming and J lost 5 bases, with 17 bases between them. CDR1 is MRHNA, CDR2 SNTAGT, per germline. DNA of the CDR3: TGTGCCAGCGCACGAACCGGGGATCGAGATACGCAGTATTTT. Its translation: CASARTGDRDTQYF.

The chain joins TRBV7-8 to TRBJ1-5; 10 nucleotides agree with TRBD1. CDR3 length: 16 amino acids. The junction had 6 bases not matched to a gene; V was cut back by 5 bases and J by 2 bases. Germline V gives CDR1 SGHVS, CDR2 FQNEAQ. CDR3 region: CASSRVGTGGNQPQHF. In DNA, the CDR3 is TGTGCCAGCAGCCGCGTTGGGACAGGGGGCAATCAGCCCCAGCATTTT. The complete variable domain, with remaining parts taken from reference TRBV7-8 and TRBJ1-5, reads GAGVSQSPRYKVAKRGQDVALRCDPISGHVSLFWYQQALGQGPEFLTYFQNEAQLDKSGLPSDRFFAERPEGSVSTLKIQRTQQEDSAVYLCASSRVGTGGNQPQHFGDGTRLSIL.

The chain is built from TRBV28 and TRBJ1-5; no reliable D call. The germline V gene encodes CDR1 MDHEN and CDR2 SYDVKM. The CDR3 sequence is 14 residues long. Between the trimmed V and J ends, which lost 3 bases and 5 bases, there was a span of 11 bases. CDR3 loop: CASSFPESYQPQHF. As DNA, the CDR3 is TGTGCCAGCAGTTTCCCAGAGTCCTATCAGCCCCAGCATTTT.